Below are 27 T cell receptor beta chains sequenced from a single sample in a study of T cells in Graves' hyperthyroidism and ophthalmopathy. Authors of the study amplified TCR beta CDR3 regions from RNA transcripts. The TCR CDR3 first-round RT-PCR relied on the HTBI primer set. TCRdb recomputed calls from the multiplex PCR reads with MiXCR, one row per CDR3 protein. The sample has about 600,000 distinct CDR3 sequences, about 16% seen once. The sample taken for sequencing was blood. Receptors were obtained from a woman between 40 and 55 years old with Graves' ophthalmopathy.

This clonotype was recorded many times. This chain uses TRBV2 with TRBJ1-5; D gene uncertain. V lost 3 bases to trimming and J lost 7 bases, with 16 bases between them. Germline CDR1 reads SNHLY; CDR2 reads FYNNEI. This CDR3 is built from 15 residues. CDR3 residues: CASSDGLGSRQPQHF. The CDR3 bases are TGTGCCAGCAGTGATGGGTTGGGGTCGCGCCAGCCCCAGCATTTT.

This clonotype was counted ten times or more. The chain recombines TRBV2 with TRBJ2-1; 12 bases are shared with TRBD2. CDR1 and CDR2 from the germline V gene are SNHLY and FYNNEI. J was trimmed by 2 bases and V by 4 bases; bases with no gene match: 0. This CDR3 is built from 15 residues. In nucleotides, the CDR3 is TGTGCCAGCAGTGCTAGCGGGGGGGCCTACAATGAGCAGTTCTTC. Encoded protein: CASSASGGAYNEQFF.

In its sample, this clonotype was seen a few times. The chain employs TRBV7-2 and TRBJ1-3, with D uncertain. Looked up from germline, CDR1 is SGHTA and CDR2 is FQGNSA. V lost 4 bases and J 0 bases, leaving 13 bases between the germline ends. The CDR3 is 16 amino acids. The CDR3 DNA reads as TGTGCCAGCAGCTCAGAATTACTGGGCTCTGGAAACACCATATATTTT. Translated: CASSSELLGSGNTIYF.

The rearrangement links TRBV18 to TRBJ1-1; D gene unclear. This CDR3 region has 12 residues. V dropped 0 bases and J dropped 7 bases, with 6 bases sitting between them. Germline V gene sequence: CDR1 KGHSH, CDR2 LQKENI. The CDR3 DNA reads TGTGCCAGCTCACCACCAAATATTGAAGCTTTCTTT. Protein product: CASSPPNIEAFF.

This clonotype was detected ten times or more. This chain connects TRBV11-1 to TRBJ2-3, with 8 bases matching TRBD2. This CDR3 has 15 amino acids. The ends lost 2 bases at V and 0 bases at J; junction bases unmatched: 1. The germline CDR1 and CDR2 sequences are SGHAT and FQDESV (reference sequence). CDR3: CASSLTGGSTDTQYF. The CDR3 nucleotides are TGTGCCAGCAGCTTAACGGGGGGGAGCACAGATACGCAGTATTTT. Complete variable domain (other parts from reference TRBV11-1 and TRBJ2-3): EAEVAQSPRYKITEKSQAVAFWCDPISGHATLYWYRQILGQGPELLVQFQDESVVDDSQLPKDRFSAERLKGVDSTLKIQPAELGDSAMYLCASSLTGGSTDTQYFGPGTRLTVL.

This clonotype was observed many times. This rearrangement joins TRBV5-1 to TRBJ1-1; 8 bases agree with TRBD1. Unmatched junction bases numbered 5, after V lost 5 bases and J lost 2 bases. CDR3 length: 14 residues. CDR1 and CDR2 (germline): SGHRS, YFSETQ. The CDR3 sequence is CASRRGTGNTEAFF. The CDR3 nucleotides read TGCGCCAGCAGGCGGGGGACAGGAAACACTGAAGCTTTCTTT.

This clonotype was picked up one time. This probably arose from a read error, given a far larger clone one base away. The rearrangement links TRBV18 to TRBJ1-5; D not certain. The CDR3 covers 13 residues. Germline-derived CDR1 and CDR2 are KGHSH and LQKENI. CDR3 sequence (DNA): TGTGCCAGCTCAAGAGGAACCAATCAGTCCCAGCATTTT. This translates into CASSRGTNQSQHF.

For the CDR3, the DNA is TGCGCCAGCAGCCCCGGGGGGGGGGAGGATACGCAGTATTTT. The encoded protein is CASSPGGGEDTQYF. This chain connects TRBV4-1 to TRBJ2-3; the match to TRBD2 covers 8 bases. This CDR3 comprises 14 residues. Germline assignment: CDR1 MGHRA and CDR2 YSYEKL. Germline trimming cut 4 bases from V and 6 bases from J; bases unmatched to any gene: 6.

This clonotype occurred many times. The chain carries TRBV12-3 or TRBV12-4 and TRBJ1-1; 11 bases fit TRBD1. The CDR3 sequence is 17 residues long. J was trimmed by 2 bases and V by 0 bases; bases with no gene match: 5. CDR3 nucleotide sequence: TGTGCCAGCAGTTTAGCGCCTGGGACAGGGGGTAACACTGAAGCTTTCTTT. This sequence encodes CASSLAPGTGGNTEAFF.

This clonotype has only a few counts. V usage is TRBV12-3 or TRBV12-4 and J usage is TRBJ2-1; 12 nucleotides align to TRBD1. The CDR3 is 19 amino acids. After removal of 0 bases from V and 10 bases from J, the junction contained 16 bases not matched to a gene. CDR3 DNA: TGTGCCAGCAGTTTAGCGCAAAATGAGGGGGACAGGGGGCTTAGGGAGCAGTTCTTC. It translates to CASSLAQNEGDRGLREQFF.

The chain uses TRBV29-1 and TRBJ2-1; possibly TRBD2 for D (5 bases). Germline values: CDR1 SQVTM, CDR2 ANQGSEA. V was shortened by 6 bases and J by 1 base, with 7 bases between the two germline ends. The CDR3 length is 12 residues. The CDR3 loop is CSVGESYNEQFF. In nucleotides, the CDR3 is TGCAGCGTCGGGGAATCCTACAATGAGCAGTTCTTC.

Ten or more counts support this clonotype. The chain has TRBV2 and TRBJ2-3; D call uncertain. CDR1 SNHLY and CDR2 FYNNEI come from the germline V gene. CDR3 length equals 14 residues. The germline V and J ends were trimmed by 3 bases and 3 bases, with 10 bases remaining between them. CDR3 region: CASSDEWVTDTQYF. CDR3 in DNA: TGTGCCAGCAGTGATGAGTGGGTTACAGATACGCAGTATTTT. The entire variable domain, with the rest obtained from reference TRBV2 and TRBJ2-3, is as follows: EPEVTQTPSHQVTQMGQEVILRCVPISNHLYFYWYRQILGQKVEFLVSFYNNEISEKSEIFDDQFSVERPDGSNFTLKIRSTKLEDSAMYFCASSDEWVTDTQYFGPGTRLTVL.

This clonotype was observed at least ten times. The gene calls are TRBV20-1 and TRBJ2-1; 11 nucleotides agree with TRBD2. Looked up from germline, CDR1 is DFQATT and CDR2 is SNEGSKA (reference sequence). J was trimmed by 13 bases and V by 3 bases; bases with no gene match: 5. There are 12 residues in the CDR3. The CDR3 DNA is TGCAGTGCTAGCCCAACTAGCGGGAGACAGTTCTTC. Translation: CSASPTSGRQFF.

This clonotype was detected ten times or more. The chain is built from TRBV6-1 and TRBJ2-3; 12 positions agree with TRBD2. The CDR3 is 19 residues long. V shed 5 bases, J shed 4 bases, and the junction held 16 bases outside the gene matches. The germline V gene has CDR1 MNHNS and CDR2 SASEGT. For the CDR3, the DNA is TGTGCCAGCAGTTTCACTCACGAGAGGACTAGCGGGACCTCAGATACGCAGTATTTT. It is translated as CASSFTHERTSGTSDTQYF.

The gene calls are TRBV29-1 and TRBJ1-2; no clear D. Between the trimmed V and J ends, which lost 1 base and 7 bases, there was a span of 4 bases. The CDR3 has 10 residues. Per the germline V gene, CDR1 is SQVTM and CDR2 is ANQGSEA. CDR3 protein: CSVEGLGYTF. In DNA, the CDR3 is TGCAGCGTTGAAGGTCTTGGCTACACCTTC.

V is TRBV29-1 and J is TRBJ2-3; the D is unclear. Looked up from germline, CDR1 is SQVTM and CDR2 is ANQGSEA. The CDR3 is 14 amino acids. V was cut by 3 bases and J by 0 bases, with 10 bases left in between. The CDR3 loop is CSVEISLSTDTQYF. The CDR3 DNA reads TGCAGCGTTGAGATTAGCCTCAGCACAGATACGCAGTATTTT.

The chain couples TRBV4-1 to TRBJ2-2; no firm D call. V lost 4 bases and J 6 bases, leaving 15 bases between the germline ends. The CDR3 covers 15 residues. Per the germline V gene, CDR1 is MGHRA and CDR2 is YSYEKL. The CDR3 sequence is CASSRVGPSSGELFF. Written as DNA, the CDR3 is TGCGCCAGCAGCCGCGTAGGACCTTCCTCCGGGGAGCTGTTTTTT.

This chain connects TRBV19 to TRBJ1-1; D perhaps matches TRBD1 (5 bases). Germline V gene lookup returns CDR1 LNHDA and CDR2 SQIVND (reference sequence). Trimming shortened V by 6 bases and J by 7 bases, and 21 bases separated the two germline ends. The CDR3 sequence is 15 residues long. The CDR3 coding sequence is TGTGCCAGTAGAACAGGCCGGAACAACTTCCATGAAGCTTTCTTT. This codes for CASRTGRNNFHEAFF.

Many counts were recorded for this clonotype. The chain has TRBV11-2 and TRBJ2-7; no definite D call. The CDR3 has 12 residues. Trimming took off 0 bases at V and 6 bases at J, with 6 bases between the two ends. Per the germline V gene, CDR1 is SGHAT and CDR2 is FQNNGV. The DNA of the CDR3 is TGTGCCAGCAGCTTAGACAGGTCCGAGCAGTACTTC. Its protein is CASSLDRSEQYF.

This clonotype was seen more than once but under ten times. The gene calls are TRBV9 and TRBJ1-6; 7 bases agree with TRBD1. Germline V gene lookup returns CDR1 SGDLS and CDR2 YYNGEE. V was clipped by 7 bases and J by 9 bases; unmatched bases: 7. CDR3 size: 13 residues. DNA for the CDR3: TGTGCCAGCGCCGGGACAGTAAGTTCACCCCTCCACTTT. Its translation is CASAGTVSSPLHF.

The table lists this clonotype with many counts. The chain links TRBV11-2 to TRBJ2-5; 8 nucleotides align to TRBD2. Germline values: CDR1 SGHAT, CDR2 FQNNGV. This CDR3 comprises 15 residues. V was clipped by 3 bases and J by 4 bases; unmatched bases: 7. CDR3 sequence (DNA): TGTGCCAGCAGCTTCCGGGGGGGGTTTTCAGAGACCCAGTACTTC. It encodes CASSFRGGFSETQYF.

The rearrangement links TRBV5-6 to TRBJ2-1; weak D call: TRBD1 (7 bases). CDR3 length: 16 residues. Per germline, CDR1 SGHDT and CDR2 YYEEEE. The V end lost 2 bases, the J end lost 6 bases, and 18 bases lay between the germline ends. The CDR3 loop is CASSFGDREVFNEQFF. CDR3 bases: TGTGCCAGCAGCTTCGGTGACAGGGAGGTGTTCAATGAGCAGTTCTTC.

This clonotype showed up many times. The chain is built from TRBV28 and TRBJ1-2; no clear D. The germline CDR1 and CDR2 sequences are MDHEN and SYDVKM. The CDR3 extends over 12 amino acids. Trimming took off 7 bases at V and 8 bases at J, with 14 bases between the two ends. The CDR3 nucleotides are TGTGCCAGCAACTTTCAGAGAGGAGGCTACACCTTC. Translated, it gives CASNFQRGGYTF.

This clonotype was seen a few times. V usage is TRBV3-1 and J usage is TRBJ1-1; 7 bases align to TRBD1. The trim removed 2 bases at V and 0 bases at J, leaving 9 bases unmatched. The CDR3 has 17 residues. CDR1 is LGHDT and CDR2 is YNNKEL in the germline V gene (reference sequence). The DNA for the CDR3 is TGTGCCAGCAGCCAAAAGACAGGGAACAGGTTGAACACTGAAGCTTTCTTT. Its translation: CASSQKTGNRLNTEAFF. The full variable domain, rest sourced from reference TRBV3-1 and TRBJ1-1, is DTAVSQTPKYLVTQMGNDKSIKCEQNLGHDTMYWYKQDSKKFLKIMFSYNNKELIINETVPNRFSPKSPDKAHLNLHINSLELGDSAVYFCASSQKTGNRLNTEAFFGQGTRLTVV.

V and J are TRBV28 and TRBJ1-4; TRBD1 is a possible D gene (5 bases). From germline, CDR1 is MDHEN and CDR2 SYDVKM. V was trimmed by 10 bases and J by 3 bases, leaving 15 bases between them. This CDR3 region has 14 residues. CDR3 loop: CATRVGGANEKLFF. The CDR3 DNA reads TGTGCCACAAGGGTCGGGGGGGCTAATGAAAAACTGTTTTTT.

The chain joins TRBV7-2 to TRBJ2-2; 7 bases fit TRBD1. CDR1 is SGHTA, CDR2 FQGNSA, per germline. V lost 3 bases, J lost 6 bases, and 1 base stayed unmatched. The CDR3 spans 13 residues. CDR3: CASSLTGPGELFF. The CDR3 nucleotides read TGTGCCAGCAGCTTGACAGGGCCCGGGGAGCTGTTTTTT.

This clonotype came up many times. This chain links TRBV11-2 with TRBJ2-1; the match to TRBD1 covers 8 bases. V shed 4 bases, J shed 2 bases, and the junction held 10 bases outside the gene matches. This CDR3 region has 17 residues. Germline V lookup: CDR1 SGHAT, CDR2 FQNNGV. CDR3 residues: CASSSPRQGSPYNEQFF. CDR3 sequence (DNA): TGTGCCAGCAGCTCTCCTCGACAGGGGAGTCCCTACAATGAGCAGTTCTTC.